What follows describes a single T cell receptor (beta chain). The antigen it binds to is not known. Qualities for individual bases were not recorded, and no much larger clone is one base off. Library preparation employed the immunoSEQ multiplex PCR assay. For the multiplex PCR, a mixture combining 60 forward primers for TCR Vbeta segments and 13 reverse primers for TCR Jbeta segments was used. The CDR3 region of rearranged TCR beta genes was amplified from genomic DNA by a multiplex PCR assay. The amplified TCR beta libraries were sequenced on the Illumina HiSeq System as 87-base-pair reads. As for how the authors treated the data: Across the roughly 600 repertoires, a later analysis counted tens of millions of unique TCR beta chains, approximately 10 million of which were shared by at least two donors. A nearest-neighbor algorithm error-corrected the raw reads and collapsed the reads into unique sequences, merging closely related sequences to remove PCR and sequencing errors. CDR3 sequences were aligned to IMGT reference sequences to assign V, D and J gene segments. For a sequence to be retained, a match of at least six nucleotides was required to both a V gene segment and a J gene segment. Rearrangements were classified as productive when the CDR3 lacked stop codons and remained in frame with V and J, and all other rearrangements were classified as non-productive. Following IMGT convention, CDR3 was defined as the stretch from the second conserved V-encoded cysteine up to the conserved J-encoded phenylalanine. The earlier analysis of approximately 500 of the donors excluded sequences that lacked an unambiguous match to a single V gene segment. In an earlier analysis of some 590 of the donors, V segments were called functional above 56.7% productive rearrangements and were called segregating when the between-donor standard deviation exceeded 5%. To diagnose cytomegalovirus status from the catalog of TCR beta chain sequences, a statistical classification framework was built. V and J gene assignment, in a later analysis, came from comparing TCR nucleotide sequences with IMGT/GENE-DB human TR gene sequences. In a later analysis, CDR3 sequences and most-parsimonious VDJ recombination scenarios were assigned using the TCRdist pipeline. A later analysis defined each TCR beta chain by its CDR3 amino acid sequence plus V-gene family, and excluded reads lacking a unique V-gene family. A later analysis removed 592 highly shared, low-generation-probability nucleotide sequences to deal with suspected cross-contamination and a sequencing artifact. For each public chain, a later analysis derived a clonal expansion index from normalized ranks of inferred template counts within each repertoire. In a later analysis, generation probabilities were computed with a VDJ recombination model fitted to out-of-frame rearrangements, and the resulting probabilities were checked against IGoR. In a later analysis, TCR-TCR, TCR-HLA and TCR-CMV co-occurrence was scored with hypergeometric tests, and a repertoire-size bias correction was applied to TCR pairs. False discovery rates were estimated in a later analysis by permuting HLA or CMV assignments 20 times. In a later analysis, co-occurring TCRs were grouped using DBSCAN, and TCRdist sequence similarity was added for clustering within HLA-allele-positive subsets. Repertoires with fewer than 30,000 or more than 120,000 public chains, plus five repertoires with anomalous nucleotide sharing, were excluded from co-occurrence clustering. Not all clones reach the TCRdb copy of this immuneACCESS table, which keeps in-frame sequences only. Checked studies attribute under half of the gap to unresolved V genes and leave the rest unexplained. That table is the source of V, J and clone size, and D and trimming were worked out from the DNA. This sample holds 95,000 to 100,000 clones; approximately 89% were observed only once. The ten biggest clones cover about 3.9% of the sample.

The cohort comprised some 730 healthy bone marrow donors. All cohort members were sampled while nominally healthy, although unrecorded immune exposures were likely present. The donor was CMV seronegative and was included in the group of a few hundred seronegative cohort members. Each donor provided a peripheral blood sample, and peripheral blood mononuclear cells were used for TCR beta sequencing. Genomic DNA extraction from the blood cell samples was performed with the Qiagen DNeasy Blood Extraction Kit. This entry comes from a study of cytomegalovirus exposure and HLA in healthy donors (dated 2017 in TCRdb). Broadly, across the study: According to an earlier analysis of around 600 of the donors, about 180 million T cells yielded 100 million or so unique TCR beta sequences and approximately 280 Gb of sequence data. An early release covering roughly 640 HLA-typed donors comprised approximately 290 gigabases of sequencing data and tens of millions of unique TCR sequences. Of the 300 to 400 genotyped donors, about 80% fell in the genetic ancestry cluster associated with self-reported Caucasian donors. The study was designed to test whether signatures of past pathogen exposure could be identified by cataloging public T cell receptors. The study profiled the T cell repertoires of hundreds of subjects by immunosequencing and related them to cytomegalovirus serostatus. Besides the first cohort of hundreds of subjects, a separate validation cohort made up of 120 different subjects was used. High-throughput TCR immunosequencing, statistical association of individual TCRs with disease status, and machine learning were combined to predict cytomegalovirus infection status. A later analysis re-examined previously published TCR beta repertoires from more than 600 donors and added high-resolution HLA genotyping to investigate patterns of TCR occurrence. In the later analysis, no new phenotypic data were used to find candidate immune exposures; instead, reliance was placed on TCR beta sequences and their occurrence across donors. An earlier analysis of 587 of the donors applied high-throughput TCR beta sequencing to assess whether each TCR beta V gene segment acted as functional or pseudogenic. Donor age, sex, ethnicity and CMV serostatus were collected together with the repertoire data. In a later genetic analysis, genome-wide SNP genotypes for about three fifths of the roughly 670 donors were used, and that subset was treated as a discovery cohort. All discovery cohort repertoires had been generated on a single sequencing platform. Both class I and class II loci were covered by HLA typing, at four-digit resolution. Typing coverage varied by locus: about 620-630 donors for A, B, C, DRB1 and DQB1; roughly 510 for DQA1; more than 600 for DPA1; some 470 for DPB1. Because of strong linkage in the cohort, five DR-DQ haplotypes were treated as single units for association and clustering. On average, 235,054 unique TCR beta nucleotide sequences were sequenced per donor among a few hundred genotyped donors of the cohort, with about 19% of those sequences being non-productive. Beyond this particular receptor, the publication reports: Because counts were too low, 15 to 20 rarely observed V segments, including chromosome 9 orphons, were excluded from the earlier analysis of roughly 580 of the donors. A later analysis found that most CMV-associated TCR beta chains appeared HLA-restricted, with HLA associations seemingly driven largely by CMV exposure. When HLA alleles, especially DR and DQ, strongly co-occurred, attributing TCR associations to individual alleles was difficult. HLA typing was unavailable for some donors at each locus, so association tests used only the typed subset. Only TCR beta chains were sequenced in this cohort, and the absence of alpha or paired-chain data limited detectable features. Several of the top co-occurrence clusters appeared to be linked to parvovirus B19, influenza, CMV and Epstein-Barr virus, according to a later analysis. Some IMGT-functional V segments, including TRBV6-2 and TRBV6-3, could not be told apart with the 87-base-pair reads, so those segments were excluded. Compared with the roughly 670-donor mean, donors in an Asian-associated ancestry cluster had fewer N-insertions in productive TCRs, according to a later genetic analysis. A cluster of highly shared sequence variants was judged likely to be a technical artifact of the sequencing pipeline. A further reported finding was that TCR beta sequences accurately predicted the HLA-A and HLA-B alleles for most subjects in the first cohort. In an earlier analysis of several hundred of the donors, most TCR beta V segments were observed in productive rearrangements about 87% or about 30% of the time, broadly matching IMGT annotations. CMV serostatus was the only immune exposure information available for the cohort. The authors suggested that the approach could potentially be extended to other disease states and immunological phenotypes. Presence/absence analyses assumed roughly uniform sequencing depth across donors, an assumption that may not hold. Linkage disequilibrium might explain the correlated functional status among segregating V segments, but an unknown experimental factor could not be ruled out. At a false discovery rate of 0.05, a later analysis linked under 20,000 TCR beta sequences to specific HLA alleles. A total of around 150 TCR beta chains were listed by the study as associated with cytomegalovirus. In a later genetic analysis, a missense DCLRE1C variant was associated with V-gene and J-gene trimming of TCR beta chains, and the association was replicated in an independent cohort. While some public TCRs were present in many individuals, most TCR sequences turned up only very rarely across donors. The classifier was reported to diagnose cytomegalovirus status with high specificity and sensitivity in both the original and validation cohorts. Three of the identified cytomegalovirus-associated TCR beta chains were confirmed in vitro to be specific for cytomegalovirus antigens. A later analysis found that TCR association rates varied across HLA loci, with DRB1 alleles showing the most associated TCRs and HLA-C alleles the fewest. A later analysis found that HLA-associated TCR beta chains were more clonally expanded and had lower generation probabilities than equally common non-associated chains.

Based on the germline V gene, the CDR1 and CDR2 sequences are SNHLY and FYNNEI. Including cysteine and phenylalanine, the CDR3 has 14 amino acids. The kept DNA is CDR3 alone, 42 bases in frame from the first base. V is pruned by 5 bases and J by 7 bases, leaving 7 bases of the junction without a gene match. Sequencing used PBMCs. The sequence was obtained from a young man in good health and CMV-seronegative. The chain joins TRBV2 to TRBJ2-4, with 8 middle bases fitting TRBD1. This receptor carries the CDR3 CASSNDGQGNIQYF. The DNA reads as follows: TGTGCCAGCAGTAATGACGGACAGGGTAACATTCAGTACTTC.